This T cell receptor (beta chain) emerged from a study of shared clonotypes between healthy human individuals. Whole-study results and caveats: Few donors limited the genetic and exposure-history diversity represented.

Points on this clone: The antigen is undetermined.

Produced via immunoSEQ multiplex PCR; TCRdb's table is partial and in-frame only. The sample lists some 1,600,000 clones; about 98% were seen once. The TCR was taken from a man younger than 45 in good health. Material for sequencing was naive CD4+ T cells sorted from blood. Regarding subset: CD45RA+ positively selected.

The CDR3 region is CASSPQGPAGPQHF. In DNA, the CDR3 is TGTGCCAGCAGTCCACAGGGGCCTGCGGGGCCCCAGCATTTT. The chain joins TRBV28 to TRBJ1-5; 7 bases map to TRBD1. V shed 5 bases and J 9 bases; nucleotides not matched to a gene: 10. Germline assignment: CDR1 MDHEN and CDR2 SYDVKM. This CDR3 is 14 amino acids long.